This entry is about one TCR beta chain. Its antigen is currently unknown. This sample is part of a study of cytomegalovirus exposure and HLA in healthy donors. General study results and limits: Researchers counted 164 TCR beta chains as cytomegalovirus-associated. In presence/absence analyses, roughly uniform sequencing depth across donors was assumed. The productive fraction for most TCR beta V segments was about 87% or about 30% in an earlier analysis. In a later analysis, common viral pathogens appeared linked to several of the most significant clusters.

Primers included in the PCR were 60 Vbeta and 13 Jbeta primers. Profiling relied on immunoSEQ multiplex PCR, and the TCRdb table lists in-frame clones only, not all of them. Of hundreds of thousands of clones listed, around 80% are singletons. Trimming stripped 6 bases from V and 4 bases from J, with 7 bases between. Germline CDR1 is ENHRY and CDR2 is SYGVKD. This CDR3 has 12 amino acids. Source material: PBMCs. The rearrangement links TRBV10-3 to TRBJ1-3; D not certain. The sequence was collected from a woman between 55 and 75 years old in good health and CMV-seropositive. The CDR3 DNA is TGTGCCATCAGGGAACAGGGAAACACCATATATTTT. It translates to CAIREQGNTIYF.